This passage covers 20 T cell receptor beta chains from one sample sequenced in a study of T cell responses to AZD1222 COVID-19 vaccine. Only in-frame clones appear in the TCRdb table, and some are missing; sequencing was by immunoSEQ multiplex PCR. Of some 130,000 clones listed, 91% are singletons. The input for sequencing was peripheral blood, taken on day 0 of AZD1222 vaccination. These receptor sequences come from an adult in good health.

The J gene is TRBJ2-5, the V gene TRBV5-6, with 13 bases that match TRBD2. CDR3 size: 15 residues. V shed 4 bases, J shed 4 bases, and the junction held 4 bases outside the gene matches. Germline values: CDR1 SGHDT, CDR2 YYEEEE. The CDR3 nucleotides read TGTGCCAGCAGCATCGGACTAGCGGGAGCAGAGACCCAGTACTTC. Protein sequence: CASSIGLAGAETQYF.

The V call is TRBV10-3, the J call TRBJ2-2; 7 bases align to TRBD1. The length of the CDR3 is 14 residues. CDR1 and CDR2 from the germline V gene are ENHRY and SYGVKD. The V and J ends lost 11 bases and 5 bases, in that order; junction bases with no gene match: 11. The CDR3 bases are TGTGCCTCAAGACTACAGGGGTGGACCGGGGAGCTGTTTTTT. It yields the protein CASRLQGWTGELFF.

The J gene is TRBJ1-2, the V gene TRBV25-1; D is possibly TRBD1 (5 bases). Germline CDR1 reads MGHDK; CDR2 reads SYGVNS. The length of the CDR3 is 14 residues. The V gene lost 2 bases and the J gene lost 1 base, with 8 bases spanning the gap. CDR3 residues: CASSETGGNYGYTF. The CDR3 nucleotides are TGTGCCAGCAGTGAAACGGGGGGTAACTATGGCTACACCTTC.

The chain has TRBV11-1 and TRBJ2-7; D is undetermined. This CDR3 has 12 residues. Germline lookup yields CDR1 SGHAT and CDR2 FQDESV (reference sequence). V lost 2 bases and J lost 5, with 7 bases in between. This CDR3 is CASSLRVNEQYF. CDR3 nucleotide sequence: TGTGCCAGCAGCTTAAGGGTAAACGAGCAGTACTTC. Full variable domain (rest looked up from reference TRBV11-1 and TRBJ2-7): EAEVAQSPRYKITEKSQAVAFWCDPISGHATLYWYRQILGQGPELLVQFQDESVVDDSQLPKDRFSAERLKGVDSTLKIQPAELGDSAMYLCASSLRVNEQYFGPGTRLTVT.

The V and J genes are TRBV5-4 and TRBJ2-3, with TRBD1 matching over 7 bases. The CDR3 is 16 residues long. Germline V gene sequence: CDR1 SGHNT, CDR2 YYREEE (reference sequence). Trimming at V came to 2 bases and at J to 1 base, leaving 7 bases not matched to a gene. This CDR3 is CASSLGDRVGTDTQYF. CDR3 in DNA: TGTGCCAGCAGCTTAGGAGACAGGGTGGGCACAGATACGCAGTATTTT. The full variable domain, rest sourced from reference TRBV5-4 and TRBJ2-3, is ETGVTQSPTHLIKTRGQQVTLRCSSQSGHNTVSWYQQALGQGPQFIFQYYREEENGRGNFPPRFSGLQFPNYSSELNVNALELDDSALYLCASSLGDRVGTDTQYFGPGTRLTVL.

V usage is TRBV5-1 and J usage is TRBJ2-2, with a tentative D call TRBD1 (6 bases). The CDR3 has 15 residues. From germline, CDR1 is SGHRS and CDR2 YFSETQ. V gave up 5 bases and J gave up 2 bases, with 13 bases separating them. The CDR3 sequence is CASRIGTLNTGELFF. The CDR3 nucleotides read TGCGCCAGCAGAATCGGGACACTTAACACCGGGGAGCTGTTTTTT. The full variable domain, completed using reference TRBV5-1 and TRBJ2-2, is KAGVTQTPRYLIKTRGQQVTLSCSPISGHRSVSWYQQTPGQGLQFLFEYFSETQRNKGNFPGRFSGRQFSNSRSEMNVSTLELGDSALYLCASRIGTLNTGELFFGEGSRLTVL.

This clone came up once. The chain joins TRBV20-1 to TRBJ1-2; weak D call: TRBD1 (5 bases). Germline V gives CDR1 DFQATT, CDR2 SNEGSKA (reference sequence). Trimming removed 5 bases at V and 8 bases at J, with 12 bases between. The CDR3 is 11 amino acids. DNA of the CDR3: TGCAGTGCTTTACGACAGAACGGCTACACCTTC. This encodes CSALRQNGYTF.

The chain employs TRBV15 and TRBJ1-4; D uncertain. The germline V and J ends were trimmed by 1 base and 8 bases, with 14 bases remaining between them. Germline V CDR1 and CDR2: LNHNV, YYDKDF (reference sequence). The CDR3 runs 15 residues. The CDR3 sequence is CATSRGPSTYEKLFF. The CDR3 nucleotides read TGTGCCACCAGCAGAGGACCGTCGACCTACGAAAAACTGTTTTTT.

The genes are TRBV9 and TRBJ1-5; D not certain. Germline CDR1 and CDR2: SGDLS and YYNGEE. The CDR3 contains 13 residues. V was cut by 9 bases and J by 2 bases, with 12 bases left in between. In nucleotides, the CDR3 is TGTGCCATGCCCGGGGTCGGCAATCAGCCCCAGCATTTT. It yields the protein CAMPGVGNQPQHF.

The DNA of the CDR3 is TGTGCCAGTAGAGGGCTTCTAGCGAAAGAAGAGACCCAGTACTTC. Protein sequence: CASRGLLAKEETQYF. The chain couples TRBV19 to TRBJ2-5; D is perhaps TRBD2 (6 bases). V was clipped by 6 bases and J by 3 bases, with 17 bases between them. Germline loops: CDR1 LNHDA, CDR2 SQIVND (reference sequence). The CDR3 consists of 15 residues.

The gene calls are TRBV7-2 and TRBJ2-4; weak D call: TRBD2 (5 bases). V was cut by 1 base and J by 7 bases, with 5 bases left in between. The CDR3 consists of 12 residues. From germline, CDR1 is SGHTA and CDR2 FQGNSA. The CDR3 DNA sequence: TGTGCCAGCAGCTTAGGAGGGAACATTCAGTACTTC. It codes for CASSLGGNIQYF.

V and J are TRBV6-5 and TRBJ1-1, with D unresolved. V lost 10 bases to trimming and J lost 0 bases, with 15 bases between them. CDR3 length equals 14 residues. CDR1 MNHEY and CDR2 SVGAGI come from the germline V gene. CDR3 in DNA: TGTGCCACTCTCCGGTGGGGATTGAACACTGAAGCTTTCTTT. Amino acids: CATLRWGLNTEAFF.

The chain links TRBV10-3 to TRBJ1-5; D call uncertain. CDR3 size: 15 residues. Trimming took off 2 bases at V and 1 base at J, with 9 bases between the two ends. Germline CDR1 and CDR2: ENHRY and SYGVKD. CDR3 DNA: TGTGCCATCAGTGAGGGGGTTGACAGCAATCAGCCCCAGCATTTT. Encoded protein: CAISEGVDSNQPQHF.

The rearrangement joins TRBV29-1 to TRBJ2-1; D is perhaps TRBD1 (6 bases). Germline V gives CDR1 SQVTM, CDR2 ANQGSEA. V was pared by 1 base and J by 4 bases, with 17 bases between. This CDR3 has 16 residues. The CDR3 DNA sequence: TGCAGCGTTGAAGCCCCCCAGCCTCAGGGGTACAATGAGCAGTTCTTC. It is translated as CSVEAPQPQGYNEQFF.

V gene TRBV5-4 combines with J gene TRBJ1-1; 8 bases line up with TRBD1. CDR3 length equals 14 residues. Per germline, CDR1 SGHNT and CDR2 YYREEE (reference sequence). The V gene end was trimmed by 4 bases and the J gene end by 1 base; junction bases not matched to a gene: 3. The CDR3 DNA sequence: TGTGCCAGCAGCAGGGGACAGGAGAACACTGAAGCTTTCTTT. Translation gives CASSRGQENTEAFF.

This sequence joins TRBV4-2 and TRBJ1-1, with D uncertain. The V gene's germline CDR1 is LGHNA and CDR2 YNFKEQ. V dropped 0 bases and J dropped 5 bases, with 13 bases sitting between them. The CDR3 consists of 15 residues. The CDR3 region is CASSQENLEMTEAFF. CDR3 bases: TGTGCCAGCAGCCAAGAAAATCTAGAGATGACTGAAGCTTTCTTT.

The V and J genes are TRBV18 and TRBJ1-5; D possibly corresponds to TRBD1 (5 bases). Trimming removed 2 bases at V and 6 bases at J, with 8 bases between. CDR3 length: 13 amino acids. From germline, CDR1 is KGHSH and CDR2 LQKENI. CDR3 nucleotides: TGTGCCAGCTCACCAGCAGGGCGTCAGCCCCAGCATTTT. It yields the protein CASSPAGRQPQHF. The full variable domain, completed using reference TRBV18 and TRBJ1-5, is NAGVMQNPRHLVRRRGQEARLRCSPMKGHSHVYWYRQLPEEGLKFMVYLQKENIIDESGMPKERFSAEFPKEGPSILRIQQVVRGDSAAYFCASSPAGRQPQHFGDGTRLSIL.

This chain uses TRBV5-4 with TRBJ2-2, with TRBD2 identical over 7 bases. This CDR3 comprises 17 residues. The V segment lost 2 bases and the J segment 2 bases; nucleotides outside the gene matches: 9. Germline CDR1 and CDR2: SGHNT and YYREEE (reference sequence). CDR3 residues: CASSFWGRAANTGELFF. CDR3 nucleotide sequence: TGTGCCAGCAGCTTTTGGGGGAGGGCTGCAAACACCGGGGAGCTGTTTTTT.

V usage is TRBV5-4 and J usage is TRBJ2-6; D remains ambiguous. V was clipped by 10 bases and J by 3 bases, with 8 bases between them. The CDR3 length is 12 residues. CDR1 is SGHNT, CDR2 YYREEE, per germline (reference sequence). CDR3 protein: CAVSLGANVLTF. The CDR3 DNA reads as TGTGCCGTCTCCCTTGGGGCCAACGTCCTGACTTTC.

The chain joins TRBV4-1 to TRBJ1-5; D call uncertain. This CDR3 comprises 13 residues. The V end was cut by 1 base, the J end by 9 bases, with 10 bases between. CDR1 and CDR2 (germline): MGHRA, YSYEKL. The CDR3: CASSQVAPGPQHF. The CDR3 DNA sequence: TGCGCCAGCAGCCAAGTGGCCCCGGGGCCCCAGCATTTT.